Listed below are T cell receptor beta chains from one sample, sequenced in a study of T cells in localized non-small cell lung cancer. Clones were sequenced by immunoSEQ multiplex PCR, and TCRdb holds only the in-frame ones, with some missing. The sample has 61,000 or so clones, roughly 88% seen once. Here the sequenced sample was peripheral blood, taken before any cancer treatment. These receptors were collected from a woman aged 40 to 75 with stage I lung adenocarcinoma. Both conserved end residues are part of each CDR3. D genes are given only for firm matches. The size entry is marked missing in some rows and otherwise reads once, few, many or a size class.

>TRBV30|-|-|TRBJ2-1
TGTGCCTGGAGCTGGAATGAGCAGTTCTTC
CAWSWNEQFF
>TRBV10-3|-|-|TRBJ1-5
TGTGCCATCAGTGAGTCCGCGGGAGGGCATCAGCCCCAGCATTTT
CAISESAGGHQPQHF
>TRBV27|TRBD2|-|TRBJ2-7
TGTGCCAGCAGCTACCGGGGGGGAGCCGCTCCTAACGAGCAGTACTTC
CASSYRGGAAPNEQYF
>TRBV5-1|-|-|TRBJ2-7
TGCGCCAGCAGCTTGTTTGCAGGGATCTACGAGCAGTACTTC
CASSLFAGIYEQYF
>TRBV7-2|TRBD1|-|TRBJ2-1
TGTGCCAGCAGCTTAACCAGGGGGAACAATGAGCAGTTCTTC
CASSLTRGNNEQFF
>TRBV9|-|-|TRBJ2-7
TGTGCCAGCAGCCCTTACACCGGCTACGAGCAGTACTTC
CASSPYTGYEQYF
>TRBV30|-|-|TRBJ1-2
TGTGCCTCTAACAGGTTAGGGTATGGCTACACCTTC
CASNRLGYGYTF
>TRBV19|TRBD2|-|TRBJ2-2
TGTGCCAGTAGTCCCCTTCGACTAGCCGGCGGGGAGCTGTTTTTT
CASSPLRLAGGELFF
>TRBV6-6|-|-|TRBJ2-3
TGTGCCAGCAGTGACCCTGCGGGATCAGATACGCAGTATTTT
CASSDPAGSDTQYF
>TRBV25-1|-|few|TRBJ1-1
TGTGCCAGCAGTGAACGGGGGCAGGGCCTGAACACTGAAGCTTTCTTT
CASSERGQGLNTEAFF
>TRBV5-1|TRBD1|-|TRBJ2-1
TGCGCCAGCAGCCCCCGGACAGGTGGGATAATGGGGTTCTTC
CASSPRTGGIMGFF
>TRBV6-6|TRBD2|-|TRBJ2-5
TGTGCCAGCAGTCAGCAGCGGGGTGGGCAAGAGACCCAGTACTTC
CASSQQRGGQETQYF
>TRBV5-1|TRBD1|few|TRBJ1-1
TGCGCCAGCAGCTTGAATCTGGACAGGGAAGCTTTCTTT
CASSLNLDREAFF
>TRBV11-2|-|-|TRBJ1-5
TGTGCCAGCAGCTTAGACAGGGTTGAGCAGCCCCAGCATTTT
CASSLDRVEQPQHF
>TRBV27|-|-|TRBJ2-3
TGTGCCAGCAGTCCCCGACGATTCGCCATAAGCACAGATACGCAGTATTTT
CASSPRRFAISTDTQYF
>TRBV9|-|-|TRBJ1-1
TGTGCCAGCAGCGTAAGCCAGGGGTTGGCTGAAGCTTTCTTT
CASSVSQGLAEAFF